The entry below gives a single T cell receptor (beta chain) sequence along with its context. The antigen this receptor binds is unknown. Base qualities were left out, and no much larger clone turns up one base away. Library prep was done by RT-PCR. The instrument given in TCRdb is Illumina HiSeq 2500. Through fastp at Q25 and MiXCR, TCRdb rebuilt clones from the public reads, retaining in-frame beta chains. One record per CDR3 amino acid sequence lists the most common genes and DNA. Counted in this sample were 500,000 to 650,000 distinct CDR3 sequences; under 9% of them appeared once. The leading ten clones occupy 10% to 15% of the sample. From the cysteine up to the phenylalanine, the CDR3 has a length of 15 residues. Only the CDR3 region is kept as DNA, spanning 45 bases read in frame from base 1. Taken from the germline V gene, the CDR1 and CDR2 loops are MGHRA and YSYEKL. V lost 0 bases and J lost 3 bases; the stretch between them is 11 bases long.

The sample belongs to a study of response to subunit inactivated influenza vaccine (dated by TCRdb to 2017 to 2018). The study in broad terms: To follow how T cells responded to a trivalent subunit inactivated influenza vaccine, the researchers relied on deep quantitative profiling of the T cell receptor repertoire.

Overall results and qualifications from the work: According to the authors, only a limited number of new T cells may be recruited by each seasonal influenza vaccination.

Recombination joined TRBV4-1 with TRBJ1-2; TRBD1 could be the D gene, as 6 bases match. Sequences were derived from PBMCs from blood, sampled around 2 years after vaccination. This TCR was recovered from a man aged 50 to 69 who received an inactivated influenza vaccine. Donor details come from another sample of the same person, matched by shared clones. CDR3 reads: CASSQDTWTDYGYTF. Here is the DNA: TGCGCCAGCAGCCAAGACACCTGGACAGACTATGGCTACACCTTC.